The subject of this entry is one T cell receptor beta chain. Its specificity is not known. These data belong to a study of early stage breast cancer tumors. Study background: About 80% of the 16 invasive tumors were ER+, PR+ and HER2-.

The study, taken as a whole, reports: In most of the 16 patients, blood comparison separated tumor from normal breast. Tumors had approximately 2.5-fold higher T cell density and higher clonality than adjacent normal breast tissue. Most shared enriched TCRB sequences were commonly generated ones.

Libraries were prepared by immunoSEQ multiplex PCR; TCRdb keeps only in-frame clonotypes and omits some of them. The sample holds 6,000 to 10,000 clones, approximately 60% seen once. The V and J ends lost 2 bases and 0 bases, in that order; junction bases with no gene match: 23. Per germline, CDR1 LGHNT and CDR2 FRNRAP. CDR3 length equals 23 residues. The V call is TRBV12-5, the J call TRBJ2-3, with 10 bases matching TRBD2. This clonotype originated in a person aged 70 to 80 with breast cancer. Sequences were obtained from breast tumor tissue. CDR3 region: CASGLRGSFGISSGGASTDTQYF. CDR3 sequence (DNA): TGTGCTAGTGGTTTGCGTGGCTCTTTCGGGATCTCTAGCGGGGGAGCTAGCACAGATACGCAGTATTTT.